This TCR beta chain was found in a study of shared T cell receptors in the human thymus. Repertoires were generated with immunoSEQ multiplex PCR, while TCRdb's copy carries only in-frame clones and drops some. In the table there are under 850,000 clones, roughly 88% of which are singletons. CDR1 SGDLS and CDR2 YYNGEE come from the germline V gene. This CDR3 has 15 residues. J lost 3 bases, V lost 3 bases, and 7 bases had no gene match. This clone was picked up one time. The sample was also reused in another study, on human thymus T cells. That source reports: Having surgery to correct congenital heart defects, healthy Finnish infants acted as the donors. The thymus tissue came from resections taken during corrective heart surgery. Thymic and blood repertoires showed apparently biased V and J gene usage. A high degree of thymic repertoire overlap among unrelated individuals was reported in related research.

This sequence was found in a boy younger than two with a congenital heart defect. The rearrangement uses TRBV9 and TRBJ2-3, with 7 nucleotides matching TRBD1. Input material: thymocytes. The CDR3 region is CASSARQGRTDTQYF. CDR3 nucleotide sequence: TGTGCCAGCAGCGCCCGACAGGGTAGGACAGATACGCAGTATTTT.